This is a list of T cell receptor beta chains from one sample in a study of blood T cells in healthy people across ages. TCRdb reanalysed the 5' RACE reads using MiXCR and keeps one entry per CDR3 protein. The table has 800,000 to 950,000 distinct CDR3 sequences, about 48% seen once; the top ten hold roughly 12%. Sequenced material: blood. These receptors were taken from a man under 40 in good health. Each CDR3 is given with its conserved first and last residue. D genes are given only for firm matches. Clone sizes are given selectively: once, few, many, or a class where the clone is expanded.

.	TRBV20-1	TRBD1	TRBJ2-7	CSAGTGTGSYEQYF	TGCAGTGCCGGAACCGGGACAGGGTCCTACGAGCAGTACTTC
.	TRBV7-9	TRBD2	TRBJ2-3	CASSPGTSGGASTSTDTQYF	TGTGCCAGCAGCCCCGGGACTAGCGGGGGGGCCAGCACGAGCACAGATACGCAGTATTTT
.	TRBV20-1	TRBD2	TRBJ2-3	CSARDRLAARADTQYF	TGCAGTGCTAGAGATCGCCTAGCGGCCAGGGCAGATACGCAGTATTTT
many	TRBV11-2	.	TRBJ2-1	CGSRTGNRDYEQFF	TGTGGGAGCAGGACTGGCAACAGGGACTATGAGCAGTTCTTC
.	TRBV27	.	TRBJ2-3	CASSHTPGLLTSTDTQYF	TGTGCCAGCAGCCACACCCCGGGACTCCTTACCAGCACAGATACGCAGTATTTT
.	TRBV6-5	TRBD1	TRBJ2-5	CASSYSITGGFETQYF	TGTGCCAGCAGTTACTCGATTACAGGGGGATTCGAGACCCAGTACTTC
.	TRBV20-1	.	TRBJ1-5	CSARSVSNQPQHF	TGCAGTGCTAGATCGGTCTCCAATCAGCCCCAGCATTTT
.	TRBV15	.	TRBJ2-3	CATSDSQSTDTQYF	TGTGCCACCAGCGACAGCCAGTCCACAGATACGCAGTATTTT
.	TRBV7-9	.	TRBJ2-7	CASSPPPAGLTYEQYF	TGTGCCAGCAGCCCCCCCCCAGCGGGTCTGACCTACGAGCAGTACTTC
few	TRBV27	.	TRBJ2-7	CASSRTGLDEQYF	TGTGCCAGCAGTCGGACGGGACTGGACGAGCAGTACTTC
.	TRBV4-2	.	TRBJ2-5	CASSQETGRGTQYF	TGTGCCAGCAGCCAAGAGACAGGGAGGGGGACCCAGTACTTC
few	TRBV9	TRBD2	TRBJ2-3	CASSVAGGLADTQYF	TGTGCCAGCAGCGTAGCGGGGGGGCTCGCAGATACGCAGTATTTT
few	TRBV2	.	TRBJ2-7	CASSEADFSYNEQYF	TGTGCCAGCAGTGAAGCGGACTTCTCCTACAATGAGCAGTACTTC
.	TRBV20-1	.	TRBJ1-6	CSASPSQTYNSPLHF	TGCAGTGCTAGTCCCAGTCAGACCTATAATTCACCCCTCCACTTT
few	TRBV9	TRBD2	TRBJ2-1	CASSVTSGAPYNEQFF	TGTGCCAGCAGCGTGACTAGCGGGGCGCCCTACAATGAGCAGTTCTTC
.	TRBV5-5	.	TRBJ2-7	CASIGIATYEQYF	TGTGCCAGCATAGGGATCGCGACCTACGAGCAGTACTTC